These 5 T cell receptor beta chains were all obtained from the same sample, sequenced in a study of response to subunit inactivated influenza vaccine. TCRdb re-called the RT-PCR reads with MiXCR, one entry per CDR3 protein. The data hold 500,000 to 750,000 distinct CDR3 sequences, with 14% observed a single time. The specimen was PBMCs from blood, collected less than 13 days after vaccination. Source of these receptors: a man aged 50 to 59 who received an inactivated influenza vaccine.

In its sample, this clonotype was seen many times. CDR3 DNA: TGTGCCAGCAGCTACGAACAGGGTTACTACGAGCAGTACTTC. As protein: CASSYEQGYYEQYF. This rearrangement joins TRBV5-6 to TRBJ2-7, with D perhaps matching TRBD1 (6 bases). From germline, CDR1 is SGHDT and CDR2 YYEEEE. CDR3 length equals 14 residues. V was trimmed by 3 bases and J by 3 bases, leaving 13 bases between them. The full variable domain, rest sourced from reference TRBV5-6 and TRBJ2-7, is DAGVTQSPTHLIKTRGQQVTLRCSPKSGHDTVSWYQQALGQGPQFIFQYYEEEERQRGNFPDRFSGHQFPNYSSELNVNALLLGDSALYLCASSYEQGYYEQYFGPGTRLTVT.

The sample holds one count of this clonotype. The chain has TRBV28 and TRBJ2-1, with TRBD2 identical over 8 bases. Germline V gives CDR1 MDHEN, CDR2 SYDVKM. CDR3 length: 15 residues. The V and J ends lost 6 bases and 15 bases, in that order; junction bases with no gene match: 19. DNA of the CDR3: TGTGCCAGCAGCCCCGTTGGAGCGGGAGAGGGGGAGACGTTCTTC. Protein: CASSPVGAGEGETFF.

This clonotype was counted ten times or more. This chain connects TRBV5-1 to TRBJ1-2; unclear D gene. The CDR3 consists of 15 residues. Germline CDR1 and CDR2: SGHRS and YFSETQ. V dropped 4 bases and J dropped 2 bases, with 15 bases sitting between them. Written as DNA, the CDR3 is TGCGCCAGCAGCGACCCAGAAGTTTTCAACTATGGCTACACCTTC. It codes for CASSDPEVFNYGYTF. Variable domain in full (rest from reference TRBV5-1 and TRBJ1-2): KAGVTQTPRYLIKTRGQQVTLSCSPISGHRSVSWYQQTPGQGLQFLFEYFSETQRNKGNFPGRFSGRQFSNSRSEMNVSTLELGDSALYLCASSDPEVFNYGYTFGSGTRLTVV.

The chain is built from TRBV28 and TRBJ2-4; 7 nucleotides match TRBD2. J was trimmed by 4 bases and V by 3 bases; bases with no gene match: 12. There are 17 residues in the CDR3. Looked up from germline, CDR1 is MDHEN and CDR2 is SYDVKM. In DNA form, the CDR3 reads TGTGCCAGCAGTTTGGCTGAAGCGACGGGGGGAAAAAACATTCAGTACTTC. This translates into CASSLAEATGGKNIQYF.

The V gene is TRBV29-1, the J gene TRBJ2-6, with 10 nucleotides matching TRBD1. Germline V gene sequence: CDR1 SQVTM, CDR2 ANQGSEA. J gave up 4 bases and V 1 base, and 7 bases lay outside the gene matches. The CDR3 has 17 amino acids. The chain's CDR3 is CSVEGGQGGYGANVLTF. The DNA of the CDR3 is TGCAGCGTTGAAGGTGGACAGGGGGGTTACGGGGCCAACGTCCTGACTTTC.